The rows below give T cell receptor beta chains drawn from one sample of a study of molecular identifiers for immune sequencing clone quantification. One entry per CDR3 protein, called by TCRdb with MiXCR from the PCR reads. This repertoire shows 85,000 to 95,000 distinct CDR3 sequences, 15% to 20% found once; its top ten account for roughly 0.8%. Sequenced sample: naive CD8+ T cells from blood, with Jurkat cell RNA spiked in. These receptors originate from a human donor in good health. Some libraries in this study had Jurkat cell RNA spiked in. The CDR3 runs from the conserved cysteine through the conserved F or W. D genes are given only for firm matches. The size of a clone is reported for some rows only, either as once, few or many, or as a class for expanded clones.

TRBV6-2/TRBV6-3	many	TRBJ1-1	NA	TGTGCCTCCCGAGATCCCACTGAAGCTTTCTTT	CASRDPTEAFF
TRBV12-3/TRBV12-4	many	TRBJ2-7	NA	TGTGCCAGCAGCGAGGGGTCAGTGGCGCGGTCCTACGAGCAGTACTTC	CASSEGSVARSYEQYF
TRBV6-2/TRBV6-3	many	TRBJ2-6	TRBD1	TGTGCCAGCAGTCACGGATCCAGAATGGACAGGGAATACTCTGGGGCCAACGTCCTGACTTTC	CASSHGSRMDREYSGANVLTF
TRBV11-3	NA	TRBJ2-1	NA	TGTGCCAGCAGCTTGAATTCCGAGGGGTGGGAGTCCTACAATGAGCAGTTCTTC	CASSLNSEGWESYNEQFF
TRBV20-1	many	TRBJ2-7	TRBD1	TGCAGTGCCCCTAAGACAGGGGTATCTCGGAACGAGCAGTACTTC	CSAPKTGVSRNEQYF
TRBV5-1	many	TRBJ2-3	NA	TGCGCCAGCAGCTTGGCCTTTGACGGCACAGATACGCAGTATTTT	CASSLAFDGTDTQYF
TRBV20-1	many	TRBJ2-7	TRBD2	TGCAGTGCGAACCCTAGCGGATCCCCCGAGGAGCAGTACTTC	CSANPSGSPEEQYF
TRBV6-5	many	TRBJ2-5	NA	TGTGCCAGCAGTTACGCCGGGATGGATATTTACTTC	CASSYAGMDIYF
TRBV9	many	TRBJ2-5	NA	TGTGCCAGCAGCGCAGAGGGGGTGTCACAAGAGACCCAGTACTTC	CASSAEGVSQETQYF
TRBV2	many	TRBJ1-2	NA	TGTGCCAGCAGGGAGGGAGGTGGAATCTATGGCTACACCTTC	CASREGGGIYGYTF
TRBV7-9	NA	TRBJ1-4	NA	TGTGCCAGCAGTCAAACCGACAGTGCAACTAATGAAAAACTGTTTTTT	CASSQTDSATNEKLFF
TRBV29-1	many	TRBJ2-2	NA	TGCAGCGTTGAAGCCCGACAGACGGCCGGGGAGCTGTTTTTT	CSVEARQTAGELFF
TRBV6-5	many	TRBJ1-5	TRBD1	TGTGCCAGCAGTCCCCGGACAGGGATGCACTCAGATGTTAGCAATCAGCCCCAGCATTTT	CASSPRTGMHSDVSNQPQHF
TRBV27	NA	TRBJ2-7	TRBD2	TGTGCCAGCAGTTTTATCGGCGGGAGCGGTCCGGGTGAGCAGTACTTC	CASSFIGGSGPGEQYF
TRBV7-6	many	TRBJ1-3	NA	TGTGCCAGCAGCTTAGCAGGCGTCTCTGGAAACACCATATATTTT	CASSLAGVSGNTIYF
TRBV27	many	TRBJ2-6	NA	TGTGGTGCAGGTTTTACTGGGGCCAACGTCCTGACTTTC	CGAGFTGANVLTF
TRBV6-7	many	TRBJ1-1	TRBD1	TGTGCCAGCAGTCACGGACAGGGCCACACTGAAGCTTTCTTT	CASSHGQGHTEAFF
TRBV9	many	TRBJ2-2	NA	TGTGCCAGCAGCCCACCCCCGGAAGCCGGGGAGCTGTTTTTT	CASSPPPEAGELFF
TRBV6-5	many	TRBJ2-7	TRBD2	TGTGCCAGCAGTTTACTAGCGGGAGCGTACGAGCAGTACTTC	CASSLLAGAYEQYF
TRBV6-5	many	TRBJ2-7	NA	TGTGCCAGCAGTTACTTCCAGTTAGGGGGGGCCTCCTACGAGCAGTACTTC	CASSYFQLGGASYEQYF
TRBV6-5	NA	TRBJ1-1	NA	TGTGCCAGCAGTACCCAGGGGATTGAAGCTTTCTTT	CASSTQGIEAFF
TRBV6-2/TRBV6-3	many	TRBJ2-7	NA	TGTGCCAGCAACCATTTGGCGTCTGAGCAGTACTTC	CASNHLASEQYF
TRBV6-1	many	TRBJ2-5	TRBD1	TGTGCCAGCAGTGAATTTGGGGACAGCCGCCGCGAGACCCAGTACTTC	CASSEFGDSRRETQYF
TRBV4-3	many	TRBJ2-4	NA	TGCGCCAGCAGCCAAGATGCCGGACTAGCCAAAAACATTCAGTACTTC	CASSQDAGLAKNIQYF
TRBV20-1	many	TRBJ1-6	NA	TGCAGTGCTAAAAAAGGGGATTTTAATTCACCCCTCCACTTT	CSAKKGDFNSPLHF
TRBV12-3/TRBV12-4	many	TRBJ2-6	TRBD1	TGTGCCAGCAGTCCCACAGGGGCTGGGGCCAACGTCCTGACTTTC	CASSPTGAGANVLTF
TRBV23-1	few	TRBJ2-1	NA	TGCGCCAGCAGTCAACCCCCCCGGGGATACAATGAGCAGTTCTTC	CASSQPPRGYNEQFF
TRBV11-2	many	TRBJ2-4	NA	TGTGCCAGCAGCTTAGTACAGGGTGGCGCCAAAAACATTCAGTACTTC	CASSLVQGGAKNIQYF
TRBV20-1	many	TRBJ2-5	TRBD2	TGCAGTGCTACCCCCCGAAGTACTAGCGGGAGTGTATACCAAGAGACCCAGTACTTC	CSATPRSTSGSVYQETQYF
TRBV12-3/TRBV12-4	few	TRBJ2-1	TRBD2	TGTGCCAGCGGCGGACTAGCGAGGGGGAATGAGCAGTTCTTC	CASGGLARGNEQFF
TRBV19	many	TRBJ1-1	NA	TGTGCCAGTAGTATTGGGGGCCAGGGGACTGAAGCTTTCTTT	CASSIGGQGTEAFF
TRBV10-3	many	TRBJ2-5	NA	TGTGCCATCAGCCGGGCTGGGGAAGAGACCCAGTACTTC	CAISRAGEETQYF
TRBV7-2	many	TRBJ2-5	NA	TGTGCCAGCAGCTTAGTGGGAGGTTCGGAGACCCAGTACTTC	CASSLVGGSETQYF
TRBV9	many	TRBJ2-5	NA	TGTGCCAGCAGCGACCCGGCCGGGGGACAAGAGACCCAGTACTTC	CASSDPAGGQETQYF
TRBV4-1	once	TRBJ2-5	NA	TGCGCCAGCAGCCCAGGAATTAGGGCCGATCAAGAGACCCAGTACTTC	CASSPGIRADQETQYF
TRBV30	many	TRBJ2-3	NA	TGTGCCTGGAGTGGGGAGTGGGCAGATACGCAGTATTTT	CAWSGEWADTQYF
TRBV3-1	NA	TRBJ1-2	NA	TGTGCCAGCAGCTATAGGACAGCTGCCTATGGCTACACCTTC	CASSYRTAAYGYTF
TRBV3-1	many	TRBJ2-3	NA	TGTGCCAGCAGCCCCCCGACTGTGCGAAGCACAGATACGCAGTATTTT	CASSPPTVRSTDTQYF
TRBV6-2/TRBV6-3	many	TRBJ1-5	NA	TGTGCCAGCAGTATCCAGGGGACTAGCAATCAGCCCCAGCATTTT	CASSIQGTSNQPQHF
TRBV4-2	many	TRBJ2-7	TRBD1	TGTGCCAGCAGCCAGCTGTTGACAGGGCTCGGTGGCGAGCAGTACTTC	CASSQLLTGLGGEQYF
TRBV7-9	many	TRBJ1-1	TRBD1	TGTGCCAGCAGCATAACCGGGACAGGGTATAAACCAAACACTGAAGCTTTCTTT	CASSITGTGYKPNTEAFF
TRBV5-1	many	TRBJ2-1	NA	TGCGCCAGCAGCTTGTGGAAGAGCTCCTACAATGAGCAGTTCTTC	CASSLWKSSYNEQFF
TRBV11-2	many	TRBJ1-1	NA	TGTGCCAGCAGCTTAGATGGTGCGAACACTGAAGCTTTCTTT	CASSLDGANTEAFF
TRBV12-3/TRBV12-4	many	TRBJ2-2	TRBD1	TGTGCCAGCAGTCAGTCGGGACAGGGGCCCGGGGAGCTGTTTTTT	CASSQSGQGPGELFF
TRBV9	many	TRBJ2-3	NA	TGTGCCAGCAGCCTATCAGTTCAGGGGAGGAGCACAGATACGCAGTATTTT	CASSLSVQGRSTDTQYF
TRBV5-4	many	TRBJ1-1	NA	TGTGCCAGCACCCCCCCTGGGGGTAATGAAGCTTTCTTT	CASTPPGGNEAFF
TRBV12-3/TRBV12-4	few	TRBJ1-3	NA	TGTGCCAGCAGTTTGAACGGGGCTGGAAACACCATATATTTT	CASSLNGAGNTIYF
TRBV12-3/TRBV12-4	many	TRBJ2-3	TRBD1	TGTGCCAGCAGTACAAACAGGGGGAACACAGATACGCAGTATTTT	CASSTNRGNTDTQYF
TRBV7-6	many	TRBJ1-1	NA	TGTGCCAGCAGCTTATTTGGGCCGAACACTGAAGCTTTCTTT	CASSLFGPNTEAFF
TRBV28	many	TRBJ2-7	NA	TGTGCCAGCAGTTTAGGGACGGGGACCTACGAGCAGTACTTC	CASSLGTGTYEQYF
TRBV7-9	many	TRBJ2-7	TRBD1	TGTGCCAGCAGCTTAGGGGACAGAAGCTACGAGCAGTACTTC	CASSLGDRSYEQYF
TRBV12-3/TRBV12-4	many	TRBJ2-6	NA	TGTGCCAGCAGTTGGTCGGGGGCCAACGTCCTGACTTTC	CASSWSGANVLTF
TRBV15	many	TRBJ2-7	NA	TGTGCCACCAGCACCCGGACCCTCTCCTACGAGCAGTACTTC	CATSTRTLSYEQYF